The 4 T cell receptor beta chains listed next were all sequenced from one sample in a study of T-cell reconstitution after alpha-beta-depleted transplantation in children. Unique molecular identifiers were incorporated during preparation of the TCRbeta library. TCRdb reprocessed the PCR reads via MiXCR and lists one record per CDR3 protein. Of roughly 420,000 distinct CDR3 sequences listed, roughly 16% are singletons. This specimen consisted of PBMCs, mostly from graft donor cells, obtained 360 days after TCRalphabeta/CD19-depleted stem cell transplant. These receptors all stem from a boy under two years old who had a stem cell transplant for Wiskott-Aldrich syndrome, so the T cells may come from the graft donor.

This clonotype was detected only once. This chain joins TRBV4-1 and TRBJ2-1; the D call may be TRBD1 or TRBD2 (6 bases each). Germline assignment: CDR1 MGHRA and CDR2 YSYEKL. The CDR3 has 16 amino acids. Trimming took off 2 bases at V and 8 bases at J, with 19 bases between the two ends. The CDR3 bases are TGCGCCAGCAGCCAACTCCTGGCAGGGGAGGATGATGAGCAGTTCTTC. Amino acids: CASSQLLAGEDDEQFF.

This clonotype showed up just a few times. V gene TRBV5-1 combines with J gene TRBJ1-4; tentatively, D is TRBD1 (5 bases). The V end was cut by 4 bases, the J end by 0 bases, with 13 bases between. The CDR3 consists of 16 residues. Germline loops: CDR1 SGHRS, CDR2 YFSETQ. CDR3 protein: CASSRKTDPTNEKLFF. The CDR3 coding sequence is TGCGCCAGCAGCAGAAAGACAGATCCAACTAATGAAAAACTGTTTTTT.

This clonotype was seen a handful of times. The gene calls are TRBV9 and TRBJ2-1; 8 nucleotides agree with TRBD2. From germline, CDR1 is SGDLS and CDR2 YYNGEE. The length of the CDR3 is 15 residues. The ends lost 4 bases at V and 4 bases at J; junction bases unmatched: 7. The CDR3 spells CASSPYTGGYNEQFF. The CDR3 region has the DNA TGTGCCAGCAGCCCCTACACGGGGGGGTACAATGAGCAGTTCTTC. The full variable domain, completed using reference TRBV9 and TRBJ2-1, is DSGVTQTPKHLITATGQRVTLRCSPRSGDLSVYWYQQSLDQGLQFLIQYYNGEERAKGNILERFSAQQFPDLHSELNLSSLELGDSALYFCASSPYTGGYNEQFFGPGTRLTVL.

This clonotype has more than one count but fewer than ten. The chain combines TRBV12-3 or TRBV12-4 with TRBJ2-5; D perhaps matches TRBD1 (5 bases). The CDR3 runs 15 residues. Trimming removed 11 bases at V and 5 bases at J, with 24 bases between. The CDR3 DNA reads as TGTGCCGTGGGCCAGGGTGTGGGGTACGGGGAGACCCAGTACTTC. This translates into CAVGQGVGYGETQYF.